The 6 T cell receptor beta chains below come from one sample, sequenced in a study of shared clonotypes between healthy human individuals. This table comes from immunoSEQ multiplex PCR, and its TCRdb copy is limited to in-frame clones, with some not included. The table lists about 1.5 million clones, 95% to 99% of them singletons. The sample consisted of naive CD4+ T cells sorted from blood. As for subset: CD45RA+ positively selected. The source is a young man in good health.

The CDR3 spells CASSARWGISGNTIYF. For the CDR3, the DNA is TGTGCCAGCAGCGCCCGATGGGGTATCTCTGGAAACACCATATATTTT. This chain connects TRBV11-2 to TRBJ1-3; D ambiguous. The CDR3 extends over 16 amino acids. V lost 5 bases, J lost 0 bases, and 14 bases lay in between. Germline V gene data show CDR1 as SGHAT and CDR2 as FQNNGV.

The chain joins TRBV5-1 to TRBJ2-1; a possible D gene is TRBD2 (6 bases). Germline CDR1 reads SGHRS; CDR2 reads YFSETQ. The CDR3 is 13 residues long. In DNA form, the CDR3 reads TGCGCGTCGCGGGACGGACCAGACAATGAGCAGTTCTTC. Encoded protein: CASRDGPDNEQFF. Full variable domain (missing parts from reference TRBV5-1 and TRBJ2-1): KAGVTQTPRYLIKTRGQQVTLSCSPISGHRSVSWYQQTPGQGLQFLFEYFSETQRNKGNFPGRFSGRQFSNSRSEMNVSTLELGDSALYLCASRDGPDNEQFFGPGTRLTVL.

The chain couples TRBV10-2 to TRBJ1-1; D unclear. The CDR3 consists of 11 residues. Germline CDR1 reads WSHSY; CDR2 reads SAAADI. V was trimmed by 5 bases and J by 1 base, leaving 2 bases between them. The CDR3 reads CASSWNTEAFF. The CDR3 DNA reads TGCGCCAGCAGTTGGAACACTGAAGCTTTCTTT.

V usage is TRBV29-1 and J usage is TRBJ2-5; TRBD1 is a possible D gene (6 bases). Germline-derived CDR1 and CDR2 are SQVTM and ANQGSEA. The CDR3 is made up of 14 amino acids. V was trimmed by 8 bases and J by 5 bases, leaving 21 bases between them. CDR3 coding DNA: TGCAGCACCAAGGGACAACCAACCCCGGAGACCCAGTACTTC. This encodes CSTKGQPTPETQYF.

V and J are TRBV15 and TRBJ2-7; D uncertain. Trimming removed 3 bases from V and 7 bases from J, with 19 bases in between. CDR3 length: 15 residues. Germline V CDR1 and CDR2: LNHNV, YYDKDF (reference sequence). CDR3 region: CATSRDQRMPGEQYF. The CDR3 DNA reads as TGTGCCACCAGCAGGGACCAAAGGATGCCTGGGGAGCAGTACTTC.

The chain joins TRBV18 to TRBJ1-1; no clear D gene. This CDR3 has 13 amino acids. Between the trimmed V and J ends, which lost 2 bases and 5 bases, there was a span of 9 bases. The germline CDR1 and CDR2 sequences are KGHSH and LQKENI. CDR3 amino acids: CASSPAGETEAFF. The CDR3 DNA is TGTGCCAGCTCACCAGCAGGAGAGACTGAAGCTTTCTTT.